One and the same sample provided the 3 T cell receptor beta chains below, sequenced in a study of blood T cell repertoires in COVID-19. TCRdb keeps only in-frame clones here, not all; method: immunoSEQ multiplex PCR. The sample carries hundreds of thousands of clones, approximately 78% recorded once. The sequenced sample was peripheral blood. The receptors here all came from a woman in her fifties or sixties with active or convalescent COVID-19.

V and J are TRBV6-5 and TRBJ2-2; the match to TRBD1 covers 8 bases. The CDR3 has 14 residues. Germline V gives CDR1 MNHEY, CDR2 SVGAGI. Unmatched junction bases numbered 5, after V lost 5 bases and J lost 6 bases. The CDR3, as DNA: TGTGCCAGCAGTCCGCAGGGGGCTCCCGGGGAGCTGTTTTTT. Translated, it gives CASSPQGAPGELFF.

This clone was seen a single time. The rearrangement uses TRBV7-8 and TRBJ2-7; D may be TRBD2 (7 bases). Germline CDR1 SGHVS, CDR2 FQNEAQ. Trimming shortened V by 5 bases and J by 3 bases, and 23 bases separated the two germline ends. The CDR3 is 17 residues long. CDR3 in amino acids: CASSHTPGGPHYYEQYF. The DNA of the CDR3 is TGTGCCAGCAGCCACACACCGGGGGGCCCCCATTACTACGAGCAGTACTTC.

The chain joins TRBV6-5 to TRBJ2-3; maybe TRBD2 (5 bases). The CDR3 consists of 12 residues. The V gene lost 7 bases and the J gene lost 4 bases, with 9 bases spanning the gap. The germline V gene encodes CDR1 MNHEY and CDR2 SVGAGI. CDR3 bases: TGTGCCAGCATGGGAGCCCCAGATACGCAGTATTTT. Translating it yields CASMGAPDTQYF.